What follows are 32 T cell receptor beta chains derived from one specimen sequenced in a study of blood T cell repertoires in COVID-19. Assay used: immunoSEQ multiplex PCR; TCRdb lists only in-frame clones, some missing. The table includes approximately 340,000 clones, about nine tenths detected once. Material: PBMCs or T cells enriched from blood (not recorded which). These receptors were collected from a woman aged 40 to 50 who had been exposed to COVID-19.

The gene calls are TRBV20-1 and TRBJ2-5, with D perhaps matching TRBD1 or TRBD2 (6 bases each). CDR1 is DFQATT and CDR2 is SNEGSKA in the germline V gene (reference sequence). Trimming removed 3 bases at V and 2 bases at J, with 13 bases between. This CDR3 is 14 amino acids long. The CDR3 nucleotides are TGCAGTGCTAGTGGAGGGGGACAACAAGAGACCCAGTACTTC. Protein sequence: CSASGGGQQETQYF.

The chain is built from TRBV6-4 and TRBJ2-3, with 14 bases matching TRBD2. The CDR3 is 15 amino acids. Looked up from germline, CDR1 is MRHNA and CDR2 is SNTAGT. Unmatched junction bases numbered 3, after V lost 6 bases and J lost 4 bases. As DNA, the CDR3 is TGTGCCAGCAGCCTGACTAGCGGGGGGGCAGATACGCAGTATTTT. Its protein product is CASSLTSGGADTQYF.

The gene calls are TRBV12-5 and TRBJ1-3; D ambiguous. V shed 6 bases and J shed 1 base, with 10 bases lying between them. In germline, CDR1 is LGHNT, CDR2 FRNRAP. This CDR3 has 14 amino acids. CDR3 nucleotide sequence: TGTGCTAGTGGCCGTACAGTGTCTGGAAACACCATATATTTT. Translated: CASGRTVSGNTIYF. The whole variable domain, remainder taken from reference TRBV12-5 and TRBJ1-3, is DARVTQTPRHKVTEMGQEVTMRCQPILGHNTVFWYRQTMMQGLELLAYFRNRAPLDDSGMPKDRFSAEMPDATLATLKIQPSEPRDSAVYFCASGRTVSGNTIYFGEGSWLTVV.

The J gene is TRBJ2-1, the V gene TRBV27; D is possibly TRBD2 (5 bases). The CDR3 consists of 13 residues. Germline-derived CDR1 and CDR2 are MNHEY and SMNVEV (reference sequence). Trimming took off 5 bases at V and 8 bases at J, with 13 bases between the two ends. CDR3 bases: TGTGCCAGCAGTCCCCGCGGGCTCTATGAGCAGTTCTTC. It specifies CASSPRGLYEQFF.

V is TRBV7-9 and J is TRBJ2-1; 12 nucleotides line up with TRBD2. The CDR3 runs 18 residues. V lost 5 bases, J lost 7 bases, and 15 bases stayed unmatched. Germline loops: CDR1 SEHNR, CDR2 FQNEAQ (reference sequence). CDR3 region: CASSPKSRLAGARNEQFF. CDR3 DNA sequence: TGTGCCAGCAGCCCTAAGTCCAGACTAGCGGGAGCTCGGAATGAGCAGTTCTTC.

The chain joins TRBV19 to TRBJ1-5, with D maybe TRBD1 (5 bases). V was clipped by 5 bases and J by 1 base, with 15 bases between them. The CDR3 covers 16 residues. Germline-derived CDR1 and CDR2 are LNHDA and SQIVND (reference sequence). CDR3 sequence reads: CASSLEGSLSNQPQHF. Here the CDR3 DNA reads TGTGCCAGTAGTTTGGAGGGGAGTTTGAGCAATCAGCCCCAGCATTTT. Together with reference TRBV19 and TRBJ1-5, the CDR3 gives the full variable domain: DGGITQSPKYLFRKEGQNVTLSCEQNLNHDAMYWYRQDPGQGLRLIYYSQIVNDFQKGDIAEGYSVSREKKESFPLTVTSAQKNPTAFYLCASSLEGSLSNQPQHFGDGTRLSIL.

The CDR3 coding sequence is TGTGCCAGCCGGAGCTCCTATAATTCACCCCTCCACTTT. The encoded protein is CASRSSYNSPLHF. This chain joins TRBV27 and TRBJ1-6; D gene uncertain. With 8 bases removed from V and 0 bases from J, the gap between germline ends came to 5 bases. CDR3 length: 13 residues. CDR1 is MNHEY and CDR2 is SMNVEV in the germline V gene (reference sequence).

The chain joins TRBV30 to TRBJ2-3; TRBD2 matches 11 bases. The CDR3 is made up of 17 amino acids. V lost 0 bases, J lost 2 bases, and 7 bases stayed unmatched. Per the germline V gene, CDR1 is GTSNPN and CDR2 is SVGIG (reference sequence). CDR3 sequence: CAWSVRDSGRVTDTQYF. The CDR3 region has the DNA TGTGCCTGGAGTGTACGTGATAGCGGGAGGGTCACAGATACGCAGTATTTT.

The chain has TRBV12-3 or TRBV12-4 and TRBJ2-3; D gene unclear. Trimming removed 3 bases at V and 10 bases at J, with 8 bases between. The CDR3 spans 11 residues. CDR3 in DNA: TGTGCCAGCAGTTTGGGCGTGGCGCAGTATTTT. Translation: CASSLGVAQYF.

The J gene is TRBJ2-3, the V gene TRBV6-5; weak D call: TRBD2 (6 bases). Germline V CDR1 and CDR2: MNHEY, SVGAGI. The germline V and J ends were trimmed by 2 bases and 1 base, with 13 bases remaining between them. The CDR3 loop spans 16 amino acids. As DNA, the CDR3 is TGTGCCAGCAGTTACGGAATTAGCGGAGGCACAGATACGCAGTATTTT. This gives the protein CASSYGISGGTDTQYF.

This chain joins TRBV20-1 and TRBJ1-1; D possibly corresponds to TRBD1 (5 bases). Trimming pared 3 bases from V and 5 bases from J, leaving 16 bases between. CDR3 length: 14 amino acids. Germline loops: CDR1 DFQATT, CDR2 SNEGSKA (reference sequence). The CDR3 bases are TGCAGTGCTAGTGCTTCGCAGGGATTTACTGAAGCTTTCTTT. It translates to CSASASQGFTEAFF.

Notes on this clone: This CDR3 is also generated by other DNA sequences in the sample. J is TRBJ2-1 and V is TRBV7-2; D may be TRBD2 (6 bases). The V and J ends lost 1 base and 0 bases respectively, with 10 bases between them. Germline V gene lookup returns CDR1 SGHTA and CDR2 FQGNSA. CDR3 length: 16 amino acids. The CDR3 here is CASSLVGGVSYNEQFF. CDR3 in DNA: TGTGCCAGCAGCTTAGTGGGCGGGGTCTCCTACAATGAGCAGTTCTTC.

The chain carries TRBV7-9 and TRBJ1-1, with D perhaps TRBD1 (6 bases). The CDR3 loop spans 17 amino acids. V was pared by 1 base and J by 1 base, with 16 bases between. CDR1 is SEHNR and CDR2 is FQNEAQ in the germline V gene (reference sequence). The DNA for the CDR3 is TGTGCCAGCAGCTTAGGTCTGGGGGGGCCGCGGAACACTGAAGCTTTCTTT. It translates to CASSLGLGGPRNTEAFF.

The rearrangement joins TRBV6-2 or TRBV6-3 to TRBJ2-1, with 7 bases aligning to TRBD1. CDR1 MNHEY and CDR2 SVGEGT come from the germline V gene. The CDR3 length is 14 residues. V lost 2 bases to trimming and J lost 5 bases; unmatched junction nucleotides: 3. CDR3: CASSYRGHNNEQFF. In DNA form, the CDR3 reads TGTGCCAGCAGTTACAGGGGGCACAACAATGAGCAGTTCTTC.

The chain links TRBV7-9 to TRBJ1-5; D perhaps matches TRBD1 (5 bases). The CDR3 covers 12 residues. CDR1 and CDR2 from the germline V gene are SEHNR and FQNEAQ (reference sequence). Trimming cost V 1 base and J 9 bases, with 7 bases left between them. The CDR3 DNA reads as TGTGCCAGCAGCTTAGAAGACAGGCCCCAGCATTTT. Translated: CASSLEDRPQHF.

With regard to this clone: The same CDR3 is also encoded by other DNA sequences in this sample. This sequence joins TRBV7-9 and TRBJ1-2, with D possibly being TRBD1 (5 bases). Germline assignment: CDR1 SEHNR and CDR2 FQNEAQ (reference sequence). Deletions cut 2 bases from V and 6 bases from J, with 10 bases between. The CDR3 totals 13 residues. The CDR3 loop is CASSLIGGDGYTF. CDR3 in DNA: TGTGCCAGCAGCTTAATCGGGGGAGATGGCTACACCTTC.

This clone showed up just once. The chain has TRBV29-1 and TRBJ2-7; 10 bases align to TRBD1. The CDR3 spans 12 residues. Germline V gives CDR1 SQVTM, CDR2 ANQGSEA. The ends lost 6 bases at V and 2 bases at J; junction bases unmatched: 1. The CDR3 loop reads CSVGQGTYEQYF. The CDR3 nucleotides read TGCAGCGTGGGACAGGGGACCTACGAGCAGTACTTC.

The gene calls are TRBV10-3 and TRBJ1-1, with 7 bases identical to TRBD1. Per germline, CDR1 ENHRY and CDR2 SYGVKD. Trimming cost V 6 bases and J 2 bases; bases outside gene matches: 9. The CDR3 spans 15 residues. Written as DNA, the CDR3 is TGTGCCATCAGGGATAACAGGGGTCCTAACACTGAAGCTTTCTTT. Protein product: CAIRDNRGPNTEAFF.

CDR3 DNA sequence: TGTGCCAGCAGTTTTGACAGGGGGAGCGAGCAGTACTTC. Protein sequence: CASSFDRGSEQYF. The V call is TRBV6-5, the J call TRBJ2-7; 9 positions agree with TRBD1. With 4 bases clipped from V and 6 bases from J, the junction kept 4 bases outside the gene matches. The germline CDR1 and CDR2 sequences are MNHEY and SVGAGI. This CDR3 is built from 13 residues.

The chain combines TRBV15 with TRBJ1-1; 7 bases fit TRBD1. Trimming took 7 bases from V and 8 from J; bases not matched to a gene: 16. Germline loops: CDR1 LNHNV, CDR2 YYDKDF (reference sequence). This CDR3 spans 15 amino acids. In DNA, the CDR3 is TGTGCCACCACCCAAGGCAAAGGGACAGCCTCAGAAGCTTTCTTT. Translation gives CATTQGKGTASEAFF.

The V gene is TRBV11-2, the J gene TRBJ1-6, with 7 bases matching TRBD1. V shed 5 bases and J 7 bases; nucleotides not matched to a gene: 8. The CDR3 is made up of 15 amino acids. CDR1 SGHAT and CDR2 FQNNGV come from the germline V gene. The CDR3 DNA sequence: TGTGCCAGCAGCCCGATGGACAGGAAAAATTCACCCCTCCACTTT. Translating gives CASSPMDRKNSPLHF.

This clone occurred a few times. The V and J genes are TRBV7-8 and TRBJ2-7, with D possibly matching TRBD2 (6 bases). There are 16 residues in the CDR3. Trimming removed 5 bases from V and 9 bases from J, with 26 bases in between. Germline-derived CDR1 and CDR2 are SGHVS and FQNEAQ. CDR3 sequence: CASSDSNTLASQGQYF. For the CDR3, the DNA is TGTGCCAGCAGCGACTCGAACACTCTAGCGTCTCAGGGGCAGTACTTC.

The rearrangement links TRBV24-1 to TRBJ2-5; TRBD2 matches at 7 bases. The CDR3 covers 15 residues. V lost 3 bases to trimming and J lost 1 base; unmatched junction nucleotides: 4. The germline V gene has CDR1 KGHDR and CDR2 SFDVKD. The CDR3 DNA is TGTGCCACCAGTGATGATATAGCGGGCCAAGAGACCCAGTACTTC. Its translation: CATSDDIAGQETQYF.

This chain links TRBV7-2 with TRBJ1-1; 7 bases line up with TRBD1. Germline lookup yields CDR1 SGHTA and CDR2 FQGNSA. The CDR3 totals 15 residues. With V trimmed by 2 bases and J by 1 base, 4 bases remained unmatched. The CDR3 DNA is TGTGCCAGCAGCTTACGGACAGGACGGAACACTGAAGCTTTCTTT. Translating gives CASSLRTGRNTEAFF.

The chain links TRBV5-4 to TRBJ2-5, with a tentative D call TRBD2 (6 bases). CDR1 is SGHNT and CDR2 is YYREEE in the germline V gene (reference sequence). This CDR3 is built from 15 residues. V was clipped by 1 base and J by 5 bases, with 15 bases between them. The CDR3: CASSLRRGPGETQYF. In nucleotides, the CDR3 is TGTGCCAGCAGCTTGAGGCGGGGTCCAGGCGAGACCCAGTACTTC.

This sequence joins TRBV24-1 and TRBJ2-1; the D is unclear. Germline CDR1 KGHDR, CDR2 SFDVKD. The CDR3 runs to 12 residues. The V gene lost 3 bases and the J gene lost 6 bases, with 5 bases spanning the gap. The CDR3 loop is CATSDKPNEQFF. The CDR3 DNA reads as TGTGCCACCAGTGATAAGCCCAATGAGCAGTTCTTC.

The chain joins TRBV2 to TRBJ1-2; D gene ambiguous. Germline CDR1 SNHLY, CDR2 FYNNEI. This CDR3 spans 14 amino acids. Trimming pared 5 bases from V and 2 bases from J, leaving 12 bases between. The DNA for the CDR3 is TGTGCCAGCAGTCCTAGACTCAGCAACTATGGCTACACCTTC. Translation: CASSPRLSNYGYTF. Supplemented by reference TRBV2 and TRBJ1-2, the full variable domain reads EPEVTQTPSHQVTQMGQEVILRCVPISNHLYFYWYRQILGQKVEFLVSFYNNEISEKSEIFDDQFSVERPDGSNFTLKIRSTKLEDSAMYFCASSPRLSNYGYTFGSGTRLTVV.

J is TRBJ2-1 and V is TRBV7-2; 15 nucleotides align to TRBD2. CDR3 size: 17 residues. J lost 4 bases, V lost 5 bases, and 6 bases had no gene match. From germline, CDR1 is SGHTA and CDR2 FQGNSA. The CDR3 region has the DNA TGTGCCAGCAGCAAAGACGGGACTAGCGGGGGGTACAATGAGCAGTTCTTC. Amino acid sequence: CASSKDGTSGGYNEQFF.

J is TRBJ1-2 and V is TRBV13, with a weak D call TRBD1 (6 bases). The germline V gene has CDR1 PRHDT and CDR2 FYEKMQ (reference sequence). This CDR3 spans 19 amino acids. V lost 9 bases to trimming and J lost 3 bases, with 32 bases between them. This chain's CDR3 is CASVNSGDEINNSDYGYTF. For the CDR3, the DNA is TGTGCCAGTGTTAACTCAGGGGACGAAATTAATAACTCTGACTATGGCTACACCTTC. The whole variable domain, remainder taken from reference TRBV13 and TRBJ1-2, is AAGVIQSPRHLIKEKRETATLKCYPIPRHDTVYWYQQGPGQDPQFLISFYEKMQSDKGSIPDRFSAQQFSDYHSELNMSSLELGDSALYFCASVNSGDEINNSDYGYTFGSGTRLTVV.

The rearrangement joins TRBV18 to TRBJ1-2; D may be TRBD1 (5 bases). V lost 3 bases and J lost 6, with 17 bases in between. Per the germline V gene, CDR1 is KGHSH and CDR2 is LQKENI. The CDR3 is 15 amino acids. The DNA of the CDR3 is TGTGCCAGCTCACCCCCCCAGGGCGGACTAGATGGCTACACCTTC. This codes for CASSPPQGGLDGYTF.

In this sample, this clone turned up once. This chain uses TRBV18 with TRBJ1-3; TRBD1 is a possible D gene (5 bases). Germline CDR1 KGHSH, CDR2 LQKENI. The CDR3 spans 18 residues. The ends were cut back, 3 bases at V and 3 bases at J, with 21 bases in the middle. The CDR3 sequence: CASSPRTGTALLGNTIYF. In DNA, the CDR3 is TGTGCCAGCTCACCTCGAACCGGGACTGCCCTTCTTGGAAACACCATATATTTT.

The chain uses TRBV7-9 and TRBJ1-1; perhaps TRBD1 as D (5 bases). The germline V gene encodes CDR1 SEHNR and CDR2 FQNEAQ (reference sequence). The CDR3 contains 12 residues. Trimming stripped 2 bases from V and 10 bases from J, with 11 bases between. This CDR3 is CASSLQGPGAFF. In DNA, the CDR3 is TGTGCCAGCAGCTTACAGGGTCCGGGAGCTTTCTTT.